This TCR beta chain appears in the sequencing data of a study of monozygotic twins with inflammatory bowel disease. General study points: Limited power may explain why concordant and discordant twins showed no difference in repertoire similarity. Patients with IBD had less TCRbeta diversity (inverse Simpson) than their healthy co-twins. Other individuals had fewer clonotypes in common with IBD patients than with healthy twins, especially with disease activity.

Eight reactions per sample, run separately, yielded cDNA. TCRdb reanalyzed the 5' RACE reads, giving one entry per CDR3 protein sequence and no DNA. This sample contains 310,000 or so distinct CDR3 sequences. Germline V gene sequence: CDR1 DFQATT, CDR2 SNEGSKA (reference sequence). The CDR3 is 16 amino acids. As for this clonotype: The antigen remains unidentified.

The sequence was obtained from a human donor with ulcerative colitis or Crohn's disease, or a healthy co-twin of an affected twin (not recorded which). The sample taken for sequencing was blood. V is TRBV20-1 and J is TRBJ2-7; checking the TCRdb D call of TRBD2 is not possible without DNA. The CDR3 here is CSLWGTSGVGADEQYF.